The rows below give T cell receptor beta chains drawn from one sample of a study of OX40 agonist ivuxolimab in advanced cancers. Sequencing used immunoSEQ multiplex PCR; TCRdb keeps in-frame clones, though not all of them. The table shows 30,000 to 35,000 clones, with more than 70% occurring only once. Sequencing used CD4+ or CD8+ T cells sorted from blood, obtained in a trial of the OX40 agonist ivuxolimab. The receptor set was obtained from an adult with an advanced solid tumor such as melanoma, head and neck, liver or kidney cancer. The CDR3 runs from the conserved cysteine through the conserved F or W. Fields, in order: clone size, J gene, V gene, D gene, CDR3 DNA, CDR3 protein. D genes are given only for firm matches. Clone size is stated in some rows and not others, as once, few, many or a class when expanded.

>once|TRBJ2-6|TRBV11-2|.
TGTGCCAGCAGCTCCCCTCCGGGCAGTAGCTCTGGGGCCAACGTCCTGACTTTC
CASSSPPGSSSGANVLTF
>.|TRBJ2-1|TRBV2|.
TGTGCCAGCAGTGTCGACAGGTCGGCCCCCAGGGAGCAGTTCTTC
CASSVDRSAPREQFF
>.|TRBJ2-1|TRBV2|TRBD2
TGTGCCAGCAGGCGGGAGGGCGGGGTTGGTGAGCAGTTCTTC
CASRREGGVGEQFF
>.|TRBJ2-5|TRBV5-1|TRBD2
TGCGCCAGCAGCCCGCAGACTAGCTCTGAGACCCAGTACTTC
CASSPQTSSETQYF
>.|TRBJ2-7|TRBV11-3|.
TGTGCCAGCAGCTTAGGAGGAGAAGACAGCTACGAGCAGTACTTC
CASSLGGEDSYEQYF
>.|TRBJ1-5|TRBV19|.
TGTGCCAGTAGTTCCCGCAATCAGCCCCAGCATTTT
CASSSRNQPQHF
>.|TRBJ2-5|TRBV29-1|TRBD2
TGCAGCGTTGAGGCTAGCGGGAGTTCGGAGACCCAGTACTTC
CSVEASGSSETQYF
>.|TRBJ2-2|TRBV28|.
TGTGCCAGCAGTTTTAGAGGTTCGAACACCGGGGAGCTGTTTTTT
CASSFRGSNTGELFF
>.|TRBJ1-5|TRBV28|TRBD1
TGTGCCAGCAGTTCGACAGGGACCTATCAGCCCCAGCATTTT
CASSSTGTYQPQHF
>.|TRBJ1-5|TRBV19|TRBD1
TGTGCCAGTAGTTCCCGACAGGGCCATCAGCCCCAGCATTTT
CASSSRQGHQPQHF
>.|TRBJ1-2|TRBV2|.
TGTGCCAGCAGTGAAAGGGGGGGGTACTATGGCTACACCTTC
CASSERGGYYGYTF
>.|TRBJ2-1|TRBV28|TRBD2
TGTGCCAGCAGTTTCCCAGGGACTAGCGGGAGGGCCGATGAGCAGTTCTTC
CASSFPGTSGRADEQFF
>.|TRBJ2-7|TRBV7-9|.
TGTGCCAGCAGCTTAGTATGGAGCTACGAGCAGTACTTC
CASSLVWSYEQYF
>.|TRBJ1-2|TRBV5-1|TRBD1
TGCGCCAGCAGCTTCGATGGACAGGGCGATTATGGCTACACCTTC
CASSFDGQGDYGYTF
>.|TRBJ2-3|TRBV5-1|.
TGCGCCAGCAGCACCCGACAGGTACAGTTGGATACGCAGTATTTT
CASSTRQVQLDTQYF
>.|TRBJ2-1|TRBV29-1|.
TGCAGCGCCCGGGACCAGAATGAGCAGTTCTTC
CSARDQNEQFF
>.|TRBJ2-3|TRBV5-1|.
TGCGCCAGCAGCTTGGGGGGCTCCGGTACGGGTACGCAGTATTTT
CASSLGGSGTGTQYF
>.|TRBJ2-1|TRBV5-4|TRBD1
TGTGCCAGCAGCCTCCGGCGACAGGGCAATGAGCAGTTCTTC
CASSLRRQGNEQFF
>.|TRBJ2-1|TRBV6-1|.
TGTGCCAGCAGTGAAGGGGCAAGCGGGACAGTCTATGAGCAGTTCTTC
CASSEGASGTVYEQFF
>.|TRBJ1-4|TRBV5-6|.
TGTGCCAGCAGCCGCTGGCGGGGCCTTAATGAAAAACTGTTTTTT
CASSRWRGLNEKLFF
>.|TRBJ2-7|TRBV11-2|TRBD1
TGTGCCAGCAGCTCAGGGGACAGGTTCTCTTATATCTCCTACGAGCAGTACTTC
CASSSGDRFSYISYEQYF
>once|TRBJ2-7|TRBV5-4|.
TGTGCCTCTCAGTTGAAGGGGTCCTACGAGCAGTACTTC
CASQLKGSYEQYF